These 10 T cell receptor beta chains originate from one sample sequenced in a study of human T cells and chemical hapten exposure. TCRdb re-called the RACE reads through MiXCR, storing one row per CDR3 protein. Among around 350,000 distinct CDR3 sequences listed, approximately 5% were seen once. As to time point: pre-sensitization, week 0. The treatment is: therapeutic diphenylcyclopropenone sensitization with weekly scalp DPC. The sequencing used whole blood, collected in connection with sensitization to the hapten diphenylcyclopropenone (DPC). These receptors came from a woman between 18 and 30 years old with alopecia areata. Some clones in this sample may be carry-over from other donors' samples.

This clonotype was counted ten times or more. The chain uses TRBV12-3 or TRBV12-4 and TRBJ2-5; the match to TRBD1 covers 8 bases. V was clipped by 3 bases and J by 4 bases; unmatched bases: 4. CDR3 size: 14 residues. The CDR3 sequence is CASSFPGGGETQYF. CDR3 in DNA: TGTGCCAGCAGTTTCCCAGGGGGCGGAGAGACCCAGTACTTC.

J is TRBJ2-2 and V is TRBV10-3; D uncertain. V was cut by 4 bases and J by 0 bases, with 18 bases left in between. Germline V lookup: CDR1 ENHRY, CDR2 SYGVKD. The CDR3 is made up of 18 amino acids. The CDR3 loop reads CAISGYTRRNSNTGELFF. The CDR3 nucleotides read TGTGCCATCAGTGGGTACACCCGTCGGAACTCGAACACCGGGGAGCTGTTTTTT.

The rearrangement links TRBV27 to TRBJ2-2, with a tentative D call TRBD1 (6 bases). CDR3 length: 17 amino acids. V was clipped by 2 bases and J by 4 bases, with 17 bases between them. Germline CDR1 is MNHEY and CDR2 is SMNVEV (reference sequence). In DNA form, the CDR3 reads TGTGCCAGCAGTTTAAGGGCTCCAGGGGCGAGCACCGGGGAGCTGTTTTTT. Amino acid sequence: CASSLRAPGASTGELFF.

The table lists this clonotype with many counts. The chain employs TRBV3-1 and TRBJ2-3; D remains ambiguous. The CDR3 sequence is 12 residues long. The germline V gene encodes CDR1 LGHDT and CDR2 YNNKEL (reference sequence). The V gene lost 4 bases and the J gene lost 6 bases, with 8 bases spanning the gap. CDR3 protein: CASSRSRDTQYF. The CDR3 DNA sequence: TGTGCCAGCAGCCGTAGCCGGGATACGCAGTATTTT.

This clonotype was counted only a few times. The chain's CDR3 is CASSYSVGGSSYEQYF. DNA for the CDR3: TGTGCCAGCAGTTACTCGGTCGGCGGATCCTCCTACGAGCAGTACTTC. The genes are TRBV6-5 and TRBJ2-7; D not certain. Germline V gene data show CDR1 as MNHEY and CDR2 as SVGAGI. The CDR3 sequence is 16 residues long. Trimming removed 0 bases from V and 0 bases from J, with 12 bases in between.

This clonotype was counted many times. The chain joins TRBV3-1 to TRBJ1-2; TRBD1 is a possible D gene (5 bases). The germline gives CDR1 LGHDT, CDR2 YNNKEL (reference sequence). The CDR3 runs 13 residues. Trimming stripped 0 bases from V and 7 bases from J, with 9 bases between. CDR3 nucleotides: TGTGCCAGCAGCCAAGACCGCCAGGGTGGCTACACCTTC. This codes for CASSQDRQGGYTF.

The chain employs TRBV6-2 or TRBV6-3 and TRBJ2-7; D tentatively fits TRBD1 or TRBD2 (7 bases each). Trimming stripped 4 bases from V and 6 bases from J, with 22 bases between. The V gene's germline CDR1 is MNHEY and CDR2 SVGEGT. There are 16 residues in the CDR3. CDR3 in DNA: TGTGCCAGCAGTTTTCCGACAGGGATGGGAGGGGGCGAGCAGTACTTC. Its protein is CASSFPTGMGGGEQYF.

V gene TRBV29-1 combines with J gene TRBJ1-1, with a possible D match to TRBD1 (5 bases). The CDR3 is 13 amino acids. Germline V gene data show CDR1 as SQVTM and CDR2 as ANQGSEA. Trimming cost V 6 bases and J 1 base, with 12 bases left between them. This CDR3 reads CSVTGRPNTEAFF. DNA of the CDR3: TGCAGCGTGACGGGACGGCCGAACACTGAAGCTTTCTTT.

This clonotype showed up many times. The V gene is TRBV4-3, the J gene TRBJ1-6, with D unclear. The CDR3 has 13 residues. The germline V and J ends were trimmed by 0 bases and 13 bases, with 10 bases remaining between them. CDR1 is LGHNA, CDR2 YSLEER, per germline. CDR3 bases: TGCGCCAGCAGCCAAGAGGGAGGTACTCCCCTCCACTTT. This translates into CASSQEGGTPLHF.

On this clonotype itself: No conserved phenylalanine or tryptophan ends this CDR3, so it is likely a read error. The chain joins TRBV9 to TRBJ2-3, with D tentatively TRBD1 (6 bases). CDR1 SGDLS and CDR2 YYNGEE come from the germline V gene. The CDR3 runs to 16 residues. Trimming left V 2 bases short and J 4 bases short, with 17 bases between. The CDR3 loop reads CASSVTGHRGPDTQYS. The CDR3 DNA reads TGTGCCAGCAGCGTGACGGGACACCGGGGTCCAGATACGCAGTATTCT.